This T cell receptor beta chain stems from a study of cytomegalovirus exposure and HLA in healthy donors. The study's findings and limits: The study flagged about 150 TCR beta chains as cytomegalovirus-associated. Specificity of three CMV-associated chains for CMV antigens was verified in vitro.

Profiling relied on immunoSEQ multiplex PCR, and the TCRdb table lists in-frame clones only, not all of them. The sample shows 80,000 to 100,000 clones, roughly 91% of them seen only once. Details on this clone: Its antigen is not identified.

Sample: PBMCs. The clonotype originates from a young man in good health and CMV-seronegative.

The CDR3 is CASSLQGMPQETQYF. CDR3 nucleotide sequence: TGTGCCAGCAGTCTTCAGGGGATGCCCCAAGAGACCCAGTACTTC. The chain couples TRBV28 to TRBJ2-5, with a tentative D call TRBD1 (6 bases). Germline V lookup: CDR1 MDHEN, CDR2 SYDVKM. V was pared by 5 bases and J by 1 base, with 14 bases between. The CDR3 is made up of 15 amino acids.